The sequence of this T cell receptor (beta chain) was determined in a study of blood T cell repertoires in COVID-19. Looking at the study overall: Spain, Italy and the United States supplied samples that represented acute and convalescent COVID-19. T cells, B-cell-depleted T cells, or PBMCs provided the cDNA or gDNA that served as material.

Categorization into cohorts depended on clinical history that participants reported. This CDR3 is built from 18 residues. Trimming removed 6 bases from V and 7 bases from J; junction bases left unmatched: 16. The germline CDR1 and CDR2 sequences are MNHEY and SVGEGT. Per the original methods: Amplified reference gene primers provided the basis for estimating nucleated cell counts. The table came from immunoSEQ multiplex PCR; TCRdb's copy has only in-frame clones and leaves some out. Clone size and V and J calls were adopted from that table, with D and trimming inferred from the DNA. This table has around 310,000 clones, approximately 89% appearing once.

V usage is TRBV6-2 or TRBV6-3 and J usage is TRBJ2-1; TRBD2 matches 12 bases. This clonotype was sampled from a woman between 25 and 40 years old who had recovered from COVID-19. Sequencing input: PBMCs or T cells enriched from blood (not recorded which). Here the CDR3 DNA reads TGTGCCAGCAGCCCACCCACACGACTAGCGGGAGTGGGAAATGAGCAGTTCTTC. This encodes CASSPPTRLAGVGNEQFF.